This TCR beta chain was observed in a study of tumor-infiltrating lymphocytes in primary liver carcinoma. Starting material of 400 to 600 ng total RNA yielded TCR beta cDNA via a constant-region primer. Slightly modified ARM-PCR, run as three nested multiplex PCR rounds, produced the TCR beta libraries. TRBV1-TRBV30 forward and Cbeta reverse primers drove the first two approximately 10-cycle rounds. TCRdb processed the multiplex PCR reads anew with MiXCR; each CDR3 protein has one entry. The repertoire consists of about 26,000 distinct CDR3 sequences, with around three quarters occurring once and the leading ten covering approximately 46%. The CDR3 covers 16 residues. Germline values: CDR1 SEHNR, CDR2 FQNEAQ (reference sequence). On this clonotype itself: Its antigen is not identified. Its ends do not fully match the called genes, so a read error is possible.

Study-wide results and limits: It was in tumors, not blood, that the top-250-clone fraction was significantly higher (p = 0.039). Lesser overlap characterized tumor-adjacent and tumor-blood pairs relative to tumor region pairs.

From unsorted bulk tissue weighing roughly 19-34 mg, DNA and RNA were co-extracted. The sequencing input was liver tumor tissue from sampling region 3. As for subset: tumor region T3, left-lateral pole. The V and J genes are TRBV7-9 and TRBJ2-1, with 14 bases fitting TRBD2. The clonotype originates from a middle-aged man with primary liver carcinoma and hepatitis B virus infection. CDR3 amino acids: CTSSSPTSGRGNKQFF. The CDR3 nucleotides are TGTACCAGCAGCTCGCCGACTAGCGGGAGGGGAAATAAGCAGTTCTTC.